This T cell receptor beta chain stems from a study of blood T cell repertoires in COVID-19. In the study overall: COVID-19 samples from acute and convalescent phases originated in the United States, Italy and Spain. Sample material is recorded as cDNA or gDNA derived from T cells, B-cell-depleted T cells, or PBMCs.

CDR3 length: 15 amino acids. Germline V gene sequence: CDR1 SGHRS, CDR2 YFSETQ. V lost 4 bases to trimming and J lost 4 bases; unmatched junction nucleotides: 6. Per the original data handling: Estimation of nucleated cell counts relied on the amplification of reference gene primers. This table comes from immunoSEQ multiplex PCR, and its TCRdb copy is limited to in-frame clones, with some not included. From that table come the V and J calls and clone size; the DNA was used to work out D and trimming. The sample holds some 200,000 clones, around 81% seen once. Sequences were obtained from peripheral blood. The origin of this receptor is a human donor in a cohort sampled during active COVID-19. The chain joins TRBV5-1 to TRBJ2-1; 9 bases map to TRBD2. CDR3 region: CASSPWTSAYNEQFF. The CDR3 bases are TGCGCCAGCAGCCCCTGGACTAGCGCTTACAATGAGCAGTTCTTC.